This TCR beta chain is drawn from a study of blood T cell repertoires in COVID-19. Study-level information: Acute and convalescent COVID-19 specimens originated in the United States, Italy and Spain. Nucleic acid was either cDNA or gDNA, and it came from T cells, B-cell-depleted T cells, or PBMCs.

This clone was detected only once. The V gene's germline CDR1 is SGHRS and CDR2 YFSETQ. The CDR3 totals 13 residues. The V gene lost 3 bases and the J gene lost 0 bases, with 4 bases spanning the gap. In the source study's methods: Estimation of nucleated cell counts was performed using reference gene primer amplification. Method: immunoSEQ multiplex PCR; TCRdb's copy keeps in-frame clones and lacks some. The DNA gave D and trimming, while V, J and clone size come from that table. The sample lists 650,000 to 800,000 clones; approximately 90% were seen once. What was sequenced was peripheral blood. This receptor was obtained from a woman aged 18-35 years with acute or convalescent COVID-19. The chain uses TRBV5-1 and TRBJ2-1; no clear D gene. In nucleotides, the CDR3 is TGCGCCAGCAGCTCCTACTCCTACAATGAGCAGTTCTTC. Translation: CASSSYSYNEQFF.